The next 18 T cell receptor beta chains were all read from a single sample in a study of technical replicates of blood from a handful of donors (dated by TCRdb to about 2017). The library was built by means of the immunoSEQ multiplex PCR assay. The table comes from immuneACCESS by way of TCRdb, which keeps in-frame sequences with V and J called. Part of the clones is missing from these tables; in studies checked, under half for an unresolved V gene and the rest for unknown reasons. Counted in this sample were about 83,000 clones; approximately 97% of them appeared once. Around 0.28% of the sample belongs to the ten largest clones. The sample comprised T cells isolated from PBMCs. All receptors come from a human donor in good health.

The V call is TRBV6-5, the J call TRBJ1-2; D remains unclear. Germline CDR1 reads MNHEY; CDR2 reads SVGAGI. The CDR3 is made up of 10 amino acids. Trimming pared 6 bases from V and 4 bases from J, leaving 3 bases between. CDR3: CASSGYGYTF. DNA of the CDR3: TGTGCCAGCAGCGGCTATGGCTACACCTTC.

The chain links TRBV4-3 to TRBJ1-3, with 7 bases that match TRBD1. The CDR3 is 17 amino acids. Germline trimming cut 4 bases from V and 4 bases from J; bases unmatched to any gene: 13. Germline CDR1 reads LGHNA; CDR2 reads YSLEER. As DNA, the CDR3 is TGCGCCAGCAGCCTGTTTCCTCCCACAGGGGAAGGAAACACCATATATTTT. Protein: CASSLFPPTGEGNTIYF.

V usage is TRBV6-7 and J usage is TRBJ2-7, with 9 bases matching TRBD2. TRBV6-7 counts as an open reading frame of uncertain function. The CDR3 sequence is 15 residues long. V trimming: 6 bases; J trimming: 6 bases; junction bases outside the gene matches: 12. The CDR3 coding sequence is TGTGCCAGCAGAGGAGAAGCGGGAGGAGGTCCCGAGCAGTACTTC. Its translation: CASRGEAGGGPEQYF.

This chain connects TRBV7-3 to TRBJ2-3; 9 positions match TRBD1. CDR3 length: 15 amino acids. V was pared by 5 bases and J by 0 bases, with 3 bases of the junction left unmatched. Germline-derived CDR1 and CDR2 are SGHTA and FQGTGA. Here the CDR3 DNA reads TGTGCCAGCAGCGCCGGACAGGGGAGCACAGATACGCAGTATTTT. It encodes CASSAGQGSTDTQYF.

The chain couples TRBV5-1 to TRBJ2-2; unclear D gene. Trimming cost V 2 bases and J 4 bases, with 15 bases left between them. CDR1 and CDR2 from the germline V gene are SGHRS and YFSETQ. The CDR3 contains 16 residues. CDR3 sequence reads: CASSFELQASTGELFF. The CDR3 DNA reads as TGCGCCAGCAGCTTTGAACTTCAGGCCAGCACCGGGGAGCTGTTTTTT. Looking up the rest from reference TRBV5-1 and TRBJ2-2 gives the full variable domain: KAGVTQTPRYLIKTRGQQVTLSCSPISGHRSVSWYQQTPGQGLQFLFEYFSETQRNKGNFPGRFSGRQFSNSRSEMNVSTLELGDSALYLCASSFELQASTGELFFGEGSRLTVL.

DNA for the CDR3: TGTGCCAGTACCCCGGGACAGGGGGTTTCTGAAGCTTTCTTT. Translation: CASTPGQGVSEAFF. The chain employs TRBV19 and TRBJ1-1; 11 bases map to TRBD1. With V trimmed by 7 bases and J by 6 bases, 7 bases remained unmatched. Germline assignment: CDR1 LNHDA and CDR2 SQIVND (reference sequence). The CDR3 length is 14 residues.

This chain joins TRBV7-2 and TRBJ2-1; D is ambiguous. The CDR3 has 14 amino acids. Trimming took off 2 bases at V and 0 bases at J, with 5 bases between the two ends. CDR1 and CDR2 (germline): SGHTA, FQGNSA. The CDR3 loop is CASSLPSSYNEQFF. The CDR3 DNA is TGTGCCAGCAGCTTACCGAGCTCCTACAATGAGCAGTTCTTC.

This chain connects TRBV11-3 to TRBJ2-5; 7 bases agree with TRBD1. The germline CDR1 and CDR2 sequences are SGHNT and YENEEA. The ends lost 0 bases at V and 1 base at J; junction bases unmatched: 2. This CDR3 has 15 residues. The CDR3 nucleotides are TGTGCCAGCAGCTTAGATGGGACAGCCCAAGAGACCCAGTACTTC. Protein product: CASSLDGTAQETQYF.

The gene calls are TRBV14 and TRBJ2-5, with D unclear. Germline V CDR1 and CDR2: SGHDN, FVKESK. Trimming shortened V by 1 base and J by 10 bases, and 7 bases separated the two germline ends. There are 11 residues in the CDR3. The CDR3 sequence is CASSQGSYQYF. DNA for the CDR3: TGTGCCAGCAGCCAAGGGAGTTACCAGTACTTC.

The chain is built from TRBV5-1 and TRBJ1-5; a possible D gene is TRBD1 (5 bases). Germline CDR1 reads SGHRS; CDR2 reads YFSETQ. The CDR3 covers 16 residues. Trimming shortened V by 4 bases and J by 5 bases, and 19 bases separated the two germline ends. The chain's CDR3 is CASSTQPGLGYQPQHF. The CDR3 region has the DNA TGCGCCAGCAGCACCCAACCGGGACTCGGCTATCAGCCCCAGCATTTT.

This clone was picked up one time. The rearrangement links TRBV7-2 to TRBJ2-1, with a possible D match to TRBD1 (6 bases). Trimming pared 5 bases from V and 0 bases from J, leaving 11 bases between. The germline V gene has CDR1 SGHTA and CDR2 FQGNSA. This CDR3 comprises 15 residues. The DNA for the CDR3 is TGTGCCAGCAGCGAGACAGGACCCTCCTACAATGAGCAGTTCTTC. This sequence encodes CASSETGPSYNEQFF.

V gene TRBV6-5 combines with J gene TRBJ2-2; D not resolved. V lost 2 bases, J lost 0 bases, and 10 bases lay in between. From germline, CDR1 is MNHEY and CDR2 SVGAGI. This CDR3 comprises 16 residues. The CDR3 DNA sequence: TGTGCCAGCAGTTACATAGGCAGGACGAACACCGGGGAGCTGTTTTTT. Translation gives CASSYIGRTNTGELFF.

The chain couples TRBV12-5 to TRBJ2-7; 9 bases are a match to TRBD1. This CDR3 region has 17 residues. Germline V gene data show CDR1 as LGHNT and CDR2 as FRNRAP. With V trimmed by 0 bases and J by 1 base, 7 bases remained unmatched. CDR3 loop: CASGLVPGTGLSYEQYF. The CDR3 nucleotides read TGTGCTAGTGGTTTGGTACCCGGGACAGGGTTATCCTACGAGCAGTACTTC.

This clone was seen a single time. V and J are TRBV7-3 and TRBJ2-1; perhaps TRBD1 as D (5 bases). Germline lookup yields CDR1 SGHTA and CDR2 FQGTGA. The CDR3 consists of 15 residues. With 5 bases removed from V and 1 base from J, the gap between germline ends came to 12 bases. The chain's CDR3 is CASSPRGTSYNEQFF. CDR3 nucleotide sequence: TGTGCCAGCAGCCCAAGGGGCACATCCTACAATGAGCAGTTCTTC. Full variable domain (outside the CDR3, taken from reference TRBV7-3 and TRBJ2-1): GAGVSQTPSNKVTEKGKYVELRCDPISGHTALYWYRQSLGQGPEFLIYFQGTGAADDSGLPNDRFFAVRPEGSVSTLKIQRTERGDSAVYLCASSPRGTSYNEQFFGPGTRLTVL.

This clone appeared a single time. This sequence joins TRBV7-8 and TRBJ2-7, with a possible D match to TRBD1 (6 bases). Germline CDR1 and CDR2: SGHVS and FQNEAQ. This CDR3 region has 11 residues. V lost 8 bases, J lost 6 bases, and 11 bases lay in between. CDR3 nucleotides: TGTGCCAGCCAAGAGGGGGTCGAGCAGTACTTC. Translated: CASQEGVEQYF.

The CDR3 DNA reads TGTGCCAGCAGCCCTTCCGGGGCCAACGTCCTGACTTTC. Amino acid sequence: CASSPSGANVLTF. The rearrangement joins TRBV7-3 to TRBJ2-6, with no clear D. Germline loops: CDR1 SGHTA, CDR2 FQGTGA. Trimming took off 5 bases at V and 4 bases at J, with 6 bases between the two ends. The CDR3 is 13 amino acids.

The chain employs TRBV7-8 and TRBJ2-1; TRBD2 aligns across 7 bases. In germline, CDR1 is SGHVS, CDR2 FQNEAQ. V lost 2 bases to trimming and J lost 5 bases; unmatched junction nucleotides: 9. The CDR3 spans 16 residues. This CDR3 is CASSLSPWEGHNEQFF. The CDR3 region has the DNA TGTGCCAGCAGCTTATCTCCGTGGGAGGGCCACAATGAGCAGTTCTTC.

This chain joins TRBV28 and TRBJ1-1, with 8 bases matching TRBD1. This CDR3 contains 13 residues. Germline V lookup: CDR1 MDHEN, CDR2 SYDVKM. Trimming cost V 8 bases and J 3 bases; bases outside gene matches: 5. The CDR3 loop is CASQGAIYTEAFF. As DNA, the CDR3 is TGTGCCAGCCAGGGGGCGATTTACACTGAAGCTTTCTTT.